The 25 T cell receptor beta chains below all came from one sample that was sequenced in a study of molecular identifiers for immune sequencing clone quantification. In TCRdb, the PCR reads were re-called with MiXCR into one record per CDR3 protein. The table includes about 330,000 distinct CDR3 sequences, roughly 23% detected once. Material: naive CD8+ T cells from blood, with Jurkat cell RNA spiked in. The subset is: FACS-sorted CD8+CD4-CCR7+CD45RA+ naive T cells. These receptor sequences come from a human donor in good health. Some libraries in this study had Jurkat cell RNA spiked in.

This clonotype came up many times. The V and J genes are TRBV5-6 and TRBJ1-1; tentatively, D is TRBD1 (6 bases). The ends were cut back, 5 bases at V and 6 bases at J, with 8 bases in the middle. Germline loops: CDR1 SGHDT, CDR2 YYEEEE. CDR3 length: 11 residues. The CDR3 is CASRGGPEAFF. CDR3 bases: TGTGCCAGCAGGGGGGGGCCTGAAGCTTTCTTT.

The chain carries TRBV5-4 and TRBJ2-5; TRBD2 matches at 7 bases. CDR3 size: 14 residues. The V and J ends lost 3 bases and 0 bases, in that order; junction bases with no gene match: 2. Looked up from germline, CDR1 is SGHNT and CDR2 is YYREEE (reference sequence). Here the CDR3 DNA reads TGTGCCAGCAGCTCCGGACTAGACCAAGAGACCCAGTACTTC. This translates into CASSSGLDQETQYF.

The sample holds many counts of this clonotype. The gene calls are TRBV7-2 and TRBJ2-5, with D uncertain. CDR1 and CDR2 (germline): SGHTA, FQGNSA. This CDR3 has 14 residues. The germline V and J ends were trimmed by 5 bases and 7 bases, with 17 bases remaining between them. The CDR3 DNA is TGTGCCAGCAGCCTAGGCGCTTCCTGGGTGACCCAGTACTTC. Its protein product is CASSLGASWVTQYF.

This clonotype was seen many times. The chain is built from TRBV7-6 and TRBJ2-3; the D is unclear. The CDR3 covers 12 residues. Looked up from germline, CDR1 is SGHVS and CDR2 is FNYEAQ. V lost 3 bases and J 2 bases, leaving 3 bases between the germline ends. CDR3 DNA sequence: TGTGCCAGCAGCTTGTACACAGATACGCAGTATTTT. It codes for CASSLYTDTQYF.

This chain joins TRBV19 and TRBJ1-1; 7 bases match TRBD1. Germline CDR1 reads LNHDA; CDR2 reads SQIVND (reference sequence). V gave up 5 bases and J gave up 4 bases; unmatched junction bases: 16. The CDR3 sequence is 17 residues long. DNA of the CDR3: TGTGCCAGTAGTTTCCTTCTGAGACAGGGTTCGGTCACTGAAGCTTTCTTT. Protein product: CASSFLLRQGSVTEAFF.

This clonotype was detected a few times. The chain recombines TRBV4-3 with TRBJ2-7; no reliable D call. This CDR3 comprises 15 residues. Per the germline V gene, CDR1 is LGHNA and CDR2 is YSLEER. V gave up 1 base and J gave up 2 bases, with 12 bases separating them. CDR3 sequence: CASSQARKATYEQYF. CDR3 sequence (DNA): TGCGCCAGCAGCCAAGCCCGCAAGGCCACCTACGAGCAGTACTTC.

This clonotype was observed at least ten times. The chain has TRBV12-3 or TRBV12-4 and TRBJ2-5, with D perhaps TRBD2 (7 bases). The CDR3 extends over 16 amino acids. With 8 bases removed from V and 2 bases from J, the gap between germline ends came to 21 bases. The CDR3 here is CASHPGGYRQQETQYF. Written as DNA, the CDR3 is TGTGCCAGCCACCCGGGGGGCTATCGACAGCAAGAGACCCAGTACTTC.

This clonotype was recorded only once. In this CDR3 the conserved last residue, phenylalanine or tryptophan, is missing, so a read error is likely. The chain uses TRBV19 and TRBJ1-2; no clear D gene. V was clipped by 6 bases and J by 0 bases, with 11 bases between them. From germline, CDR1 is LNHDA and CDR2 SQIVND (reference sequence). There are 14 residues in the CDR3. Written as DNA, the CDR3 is TGTGCCAGTAGGACCCTACAATCTAACTATGGCTACACCTCC. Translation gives CASRTLQSNYGYTS.

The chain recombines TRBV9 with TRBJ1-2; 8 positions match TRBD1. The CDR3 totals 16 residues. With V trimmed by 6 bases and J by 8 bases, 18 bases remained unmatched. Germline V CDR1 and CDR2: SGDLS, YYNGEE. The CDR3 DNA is TGTGCCAGCACCGCCGAGCTGTGGACAGGGAATGACGGCTACACCTTC. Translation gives CASTAELWTGNDGYTF.

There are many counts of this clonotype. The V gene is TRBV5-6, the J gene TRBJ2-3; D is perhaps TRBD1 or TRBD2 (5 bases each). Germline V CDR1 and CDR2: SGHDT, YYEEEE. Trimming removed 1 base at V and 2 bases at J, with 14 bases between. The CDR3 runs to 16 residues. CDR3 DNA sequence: TGTGCCAGCAGCTTGTTTTCTAGGGGAGTCACAGATACGCAGTATTTT. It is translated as CASSLFSRGVTDTQYF.

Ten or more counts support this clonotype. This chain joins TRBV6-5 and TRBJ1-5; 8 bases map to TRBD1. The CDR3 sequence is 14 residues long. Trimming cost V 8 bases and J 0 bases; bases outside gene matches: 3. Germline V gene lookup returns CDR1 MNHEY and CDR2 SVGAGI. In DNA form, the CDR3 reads TGTGCCAGCGGACAGGGTTATAGCAATCAGCCCCAGCATTTT. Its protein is CASGQGYSNQPQHF.

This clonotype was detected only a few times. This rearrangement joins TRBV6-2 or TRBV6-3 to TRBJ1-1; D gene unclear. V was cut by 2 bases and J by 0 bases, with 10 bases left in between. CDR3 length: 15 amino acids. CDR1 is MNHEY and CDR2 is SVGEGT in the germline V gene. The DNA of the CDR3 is TGTGCCAGCAGTTACGACGTTCTAATGAACACTGAAGCTTTCTTT. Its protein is CASSYDVLMNTEAFF.

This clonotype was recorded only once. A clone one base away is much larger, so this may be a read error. CDR3 sequence: CASRTDRQETQYF. DNA of the CDR3: TGTGCCAGCCGTACCGATCGCCAAGAGACCCAGTACTTC. The chain has TRBV6-5 and TRBJ2-5; D remains ambiguous. Germline lookup yields CDR1 MNHEY and CDR2 SVGAGI. Trimming shortened V by 8 bases and J by 1 base, and 11 bases separated the two germline ends. The CDR3 is 13 amino acids.

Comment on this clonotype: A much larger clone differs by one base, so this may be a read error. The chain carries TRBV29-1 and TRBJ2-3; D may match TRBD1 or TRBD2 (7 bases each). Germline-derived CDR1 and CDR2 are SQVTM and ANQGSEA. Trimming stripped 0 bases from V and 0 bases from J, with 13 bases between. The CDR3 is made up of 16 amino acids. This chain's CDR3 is CSVEDRRGGSTDTQYF. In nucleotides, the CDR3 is TGCAGCGTTGAAGATCGCAGGGGGGGAAGCACAGATACGCAGTATTTT.

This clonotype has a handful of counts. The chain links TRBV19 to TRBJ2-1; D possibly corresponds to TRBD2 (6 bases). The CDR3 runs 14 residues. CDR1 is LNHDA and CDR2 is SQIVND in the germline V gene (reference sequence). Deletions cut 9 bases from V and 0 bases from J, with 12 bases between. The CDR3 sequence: CASSSVSSYNEQFF. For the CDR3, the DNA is TGTGCCAGCTCTAGCGTAAGCTCCTACAATGAGCAGTTCTTC. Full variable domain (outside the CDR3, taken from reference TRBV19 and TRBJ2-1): DGGITQSPKYLFRKEGQNVTLSCEQNLNHDAMYWYRQDPGQGLRLIYYSQIVNDFQKGDIAEGYSVSREKKESFPLTVTSAQKNPTAFYLCASSSVSSYNEQFFGPGTRLTVL.

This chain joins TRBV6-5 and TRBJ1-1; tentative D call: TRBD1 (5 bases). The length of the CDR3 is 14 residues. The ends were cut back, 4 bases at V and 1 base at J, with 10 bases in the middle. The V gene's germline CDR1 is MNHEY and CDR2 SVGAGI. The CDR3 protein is CASSSPGPNTEAFF. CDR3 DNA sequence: TGTGCCAGCAGTTCCCCGGGACCGAACACTGAAGCTTTCTTT.

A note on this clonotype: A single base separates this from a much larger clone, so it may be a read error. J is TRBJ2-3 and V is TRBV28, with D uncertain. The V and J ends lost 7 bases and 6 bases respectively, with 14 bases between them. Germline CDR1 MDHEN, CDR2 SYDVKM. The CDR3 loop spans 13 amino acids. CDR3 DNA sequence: TGTGCCAGCACACTTACGCCCGGGGATACGCAGTATTTT. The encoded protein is CASTLTPGDTQYF.

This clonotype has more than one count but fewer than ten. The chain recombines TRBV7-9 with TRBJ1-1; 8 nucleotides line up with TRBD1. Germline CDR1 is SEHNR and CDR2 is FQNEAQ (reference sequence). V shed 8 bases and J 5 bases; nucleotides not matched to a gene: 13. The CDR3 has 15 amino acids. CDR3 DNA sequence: TGTGCCAGCGGACAACCGGGACAGGATTTAACTGAAGCTTTCTTT. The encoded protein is CASGQPGQDLTEAFF.

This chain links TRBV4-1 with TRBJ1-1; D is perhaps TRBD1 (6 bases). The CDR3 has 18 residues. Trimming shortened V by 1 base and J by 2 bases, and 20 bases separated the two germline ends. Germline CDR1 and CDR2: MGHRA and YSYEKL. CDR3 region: CASSQGSGRGPINTEAFF. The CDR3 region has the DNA TGCGCCAGCAGCCAAGGTTCGGGCAGGGGCCCAATTAACACTGAAGCTTTCTTT.

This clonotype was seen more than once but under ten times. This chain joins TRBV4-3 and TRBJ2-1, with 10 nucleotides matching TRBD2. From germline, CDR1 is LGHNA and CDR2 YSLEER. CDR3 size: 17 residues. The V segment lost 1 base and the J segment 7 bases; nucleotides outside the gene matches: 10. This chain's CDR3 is CASSQAQPAGGPNEQFF. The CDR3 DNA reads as TGCGCCAGCAGCCAAGCCCAACCAGCGGGAGGGCCTAATGAGCAGTTCTTC.

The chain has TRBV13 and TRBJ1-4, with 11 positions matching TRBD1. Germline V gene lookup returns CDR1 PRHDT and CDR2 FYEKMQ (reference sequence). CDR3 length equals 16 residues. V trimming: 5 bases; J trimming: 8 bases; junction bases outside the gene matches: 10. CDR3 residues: CASSSRDRGLREKLFF. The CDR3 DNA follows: TGTGCCAGCAGCAGCCGGGACAGGGGGTTGAGGGAAAAACTGTTTTTT.

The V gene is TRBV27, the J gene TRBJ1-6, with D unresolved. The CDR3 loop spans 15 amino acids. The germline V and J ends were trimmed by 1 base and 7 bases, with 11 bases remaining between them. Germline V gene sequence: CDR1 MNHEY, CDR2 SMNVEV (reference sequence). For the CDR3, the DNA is TGTGCCAGCAGTTTATTTACGGACGGGAATTCACCCCTCCACTTT. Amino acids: CASSLFTDGNSPLHF.

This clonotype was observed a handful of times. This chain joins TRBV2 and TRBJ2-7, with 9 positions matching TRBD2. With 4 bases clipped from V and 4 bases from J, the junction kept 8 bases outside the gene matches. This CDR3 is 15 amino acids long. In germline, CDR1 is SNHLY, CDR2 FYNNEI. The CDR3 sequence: CASSVDSGGTYEQYF. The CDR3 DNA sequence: TGTGCCAGCAGTGTTGATAGCGGGGGAACGTACGAGCAGTACTTC.

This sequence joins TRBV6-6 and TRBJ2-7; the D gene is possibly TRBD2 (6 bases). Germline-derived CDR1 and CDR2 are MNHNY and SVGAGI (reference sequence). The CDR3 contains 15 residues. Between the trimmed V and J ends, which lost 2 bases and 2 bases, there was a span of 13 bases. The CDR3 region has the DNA TGTGCCAGCAGTTACGATGGCGGGAACGCCTACGAGCAGTACTTC. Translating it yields CASSYDGGNAYEQYF.

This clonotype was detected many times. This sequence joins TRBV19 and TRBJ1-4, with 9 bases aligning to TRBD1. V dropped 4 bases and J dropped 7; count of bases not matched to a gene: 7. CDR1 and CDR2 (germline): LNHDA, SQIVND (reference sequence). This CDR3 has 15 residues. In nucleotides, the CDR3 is TGTGCCAGTAGTAGGGCGGACAGGGGACCTGAAAAACTGTTTTTT. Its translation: CASSRADRGPEKLFF.